Sequencing of this T cell receptor (beta chain) was carried out in a study of T cell clonality in common variable immunodeficiency. All CVID subjects were on immunoglobulin replacement for at least one year. Blood came from CVID subjects not ill and not taking immunomodulatory or immunosuppressive medication. Donors gave roughly 4.5 to 9 ml heparinized peripheral whole blood. The CDR3 sequence is 14 residues long. V dropped 2 bases and J dropped 6 bases, with 10 bases sitting between them. The germline V gene encodes CDR1 MNHNS and CDR2 SASEGT. Study observations and caveats: Fewer deletions and N-nucleotide insertions were reportedly seen in common variable immunodeficiency TCR beta sequences. CVID subjects showed higher TCRbeta clonality than healthy controls.

About this clone itself: Its antigen is unidentified. With the read ending 3 residues before the CDR3 end, the germline J gene is used to fill in that end.

Some clones are missing from TCRdb's copy, which holds only in-frame ones; the method was immunoSEQ multiplex PCR. The repertoire shows roughly 9,900 clones, none seen only once; the top ten take about 6%. The V call is TRBV6-1, the J call TRBJ1-4; D not resolved. The origin of this receptor is a human donor with common variable immunodeficiency. The specimen was peripheral blood mononuclear cells. The CDR3 protein is CASSERFSYEKLFF. The part of the CDR3 DNA that was read is TGTGCCAGCAGTGAAAGGTTTTCCTATGAAAAA.